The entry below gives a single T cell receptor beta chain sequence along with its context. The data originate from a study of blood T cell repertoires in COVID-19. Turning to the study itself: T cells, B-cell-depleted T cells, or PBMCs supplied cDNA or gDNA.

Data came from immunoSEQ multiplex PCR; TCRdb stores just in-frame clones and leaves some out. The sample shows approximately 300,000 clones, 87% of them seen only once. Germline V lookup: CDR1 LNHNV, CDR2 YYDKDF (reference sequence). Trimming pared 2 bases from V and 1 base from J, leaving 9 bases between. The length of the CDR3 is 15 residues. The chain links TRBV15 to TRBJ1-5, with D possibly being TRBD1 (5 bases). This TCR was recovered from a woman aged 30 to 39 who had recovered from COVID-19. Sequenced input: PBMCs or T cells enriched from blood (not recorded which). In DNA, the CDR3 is TGTGCCACCAGCAGAAGACAGTTAAGCAATCAGCCCCAGCATTTT. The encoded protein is CATSRRQLSNQPQHF. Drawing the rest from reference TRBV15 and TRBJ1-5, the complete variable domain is DAMVIQNPRYQVTQFGKPVTLSCSQTLNHNVMYWYQQKSSQAPKLLFHYYDKDFNNEADTPDNFQSRRPNTSFCFLDIRSPGLGDTAMYLCATSRRQLSNQPQHFGDGTRLSIL.